Shown below are 23 T cell receptor beta chains from a single sample sequenced in a study of blood T cell repertoires in COVID-19. Only in-frame clones appear in the TCRdb table, and some are missing; sequencing was by immunoSEQ multiplex PCR. The sample records 150,000 to 200,000 clones, around four fifths being singletons. Sequencing was done on a sample of peripheral blood. The receptor set was obtained from a woman between 70 and 85 years old with COVID-19, enrolled during active disease.

This chain connects TRBV6-2 or TRBV6-3 to TRBJ1-1, with a possible D match to TRBD1 (6 bases). V gave up 2 bases and J gave up 1 base, with 11 bases separating them. This CDR3 is 15 amino acids long. CDR1 MNHEY and CDR2 SVGEGT come from the germline V gene. As DNA, the CDR3 is TGTGCCAGCAGTTACGGTCGCAGGGGGAACACTGAAGCTTTCTTT. As protein: CASSYGRRGNTEAFF.

The chain uses TRBV28 and TRBJ2-5; no clear D. CDR3 size: 14 residues. Trimming removed 7 bases at V and 2 bases at J, with 14 bases between. CDR1 is MDHEN and CDR2 is SYDVKM in the germline V gene. CDR3 protein: CASTTLGLQETQYF. The CDR3, as DNA: TGTGCCAGCACCACTCTCGGTTTACAAGAGACCCAGTACTTC.

The rearrangement joins TRBV3-1 (or the pseudogene TRBV3-2) to TRBJ1-1; 7 nucleotides line up with TRBD1. The germline V gene encodes CDR1 LGHDT and CDR2 YNNKEL (reference sequence). J was trimmed by 6 bases and V by 0 bases; bases with no gene match: 7. This CDR3 contains 15 residues. CDR3 protein: CASSQDHRGLPEAFF. CDR3 in DNA: TGTGCCAGCAGCCAAGATCACAGGGGTTTGCCTGAAGCTTTCTTT.

V and J are TRBV5-4 and TRBJ2-2; D ambiguous. Trimming cost V 1 base and J 5 bases, with 6 bases left between them. Per the germline V gene, CDR1 is SGHNT and CDR2 is YYREEE (reference sequence). The CDR3 is 13 residues long. CDR3 sequence: CASSLIGTGELFF. The CDR3 DNA follows: TGTGCCAGCAGCTTGATCGGTACCGGGGAGCTGTTTTTT.

Only one count was recorded for this clone. The V call is TRBV4-1, the J call TRBJ1-2, with a weak D call TRBD1 (6 bases). The CDR3 loop spans 18 amino acids. CDR1 is MGHRA, CDR2 YSYEKL, per germline. Trimming stripped 0 bases from V and 0 bases from J, with 17 bases between. The CDR3 loop is CASSQDHPSGTTNYGYTF. CDR3 bases: TGCGCCAGCAGCCAAGACCACCCTTCCGGGACAACTAACTATGGCTACACCTTC.

The V gene is TRBV21-1, the J gene TRBJ2-7; TRBD2 is the table's D call, not checked against the DNA. TRBV21-1 is shown as a pseudogene. This CDR3 has 18 residues. This CDR3 reads CASSKARRREGGPYEQYF. DNA of the CDR3: TGTGCCAGCAGCAAAGCTCGCCGTAGGGAGGGGGGACCCTACGAGCAGTACTTC.

The gene calls are TRBV28 and TRBJ2-7, with D uncertain. Germline lookup yields CDR1 MDHEN and CDR2 SYDVKM. This CDR3 is 12 amino acids long. V was trimmed by 6 bases and J by 4 bases, leaving 10 bases between them. The CDR3 loop is CASSNPGYEQYF. The CDR3 bases are TGTGCCAGCAGCAATCCCGGGTACGAGCAGTACTTC.

The gene calls are TRBV6-5 and TRBJ2-1; maybe TRBD1 (5 bases). With 5 bases removed from V and 5 bases from J, the gap between germline ends came to 13 bases. This CDR3 has 14 residues. The V gene's germline CDR1 is MNHEY and CDR2 SVGAGI. CDR3 loop: CASSPSTENNEQFF. CDR3 coding DNA: TGTGCCAGCAGTCCCTCGACAGAAAACAATGAGCAGTTCTTC.

Turning to this clone: At one end the junction does not follow the germline gene, possibly because of a read error. The chain has TRBV19 and TRBJ1-2; maybe TRBD1 (5 bases). Per germline, CDR1 LNHDA and CDR2 SQIVND (reference sequence). The CDR3 is 12 residues long. CDR3 amino acids: CASSSNNRDLYF. CDR3 coding DNA: TGTGCCAGTTCTTCGAACAATCGGGACTTATACTTC.

This clone was seen a few times. The chain links TRBV28 to TRBJ1-2; D possibly corresponds to TRBD1 (5 bases). Germline CDR1 and CDR2: MDHEN and SYDVKM. The CDR3 contains 13 residues. Trimming stripped 3 bases from V and 6 bases from J, with 11 bases between. The CDR3 protein is CASSFTGQNGYTF. The CDR3 DNA follows: TGTGCCAGCAGTTTTACAGGTCAAAATGGCTACACCTTC.

The chain is built from TRBV7-9 and TRBJ2-3; perhaps TRBD2 as D (5 bases). Germline assignment: CDR1 SEHNR and CDR2 FQNEAQ (reference sequence). The ends were cut back, 3 bases at V and 6 bases at J, with 13 bases in the middle. This CDR3 spans 14 amino acids. The CDR3 sequence: CASSFEGLADTQYF. In DNA, the CDR3 is TGTGCCAGCAGCTTCGAGGGCCTCGCCGATACGCAGTATTTT.

V gene TRBV28 combines with J gene TRBJ1-1; unclear D gene. From germline, CDR1 is MDHEN and CDR2 SYDVKM. This CDR3 is built from 13 residues. Trimming took off 7 bases at V and 10 bases at J, with 19 bases between the two ends. Here the CDR3 DNA reads TGTGCCAGCACCAAAAGCTACGGGTCGTTAGCTTTCTTT. Translated, it gives CASTKSYGSLAFF. Full variable domain (rest looked up from reference TRBV28 and TRBJ1-1): DVKVTQSSRYLVKRTGEKVFLECVQDMDHENMFWYRQDPGLGLRLIYFSYDVKMKEKGDIPEGYSVSREKKERFSLILESASTNQTSMYLCASTKSYGSLAFFGQGTRLTVV.

The chain employs TRBV5-1 and TRBJ2-5; D ambiguous. This CDR3 has 14 amino acids. V lost 1 base and J lost 1, with 8 bases in between. Germline V gene data show CDR1 as SGHRS and CDR2 as YFSETQ. The CDR3 coding sequence is TGCGCCAGCAGCTTGATCCTAGGCCAAGAGACCCAGTACTTC. It specifies CASSLILGQETQYF.

The table lists this clone with a count of one. The J gene is TRBJ2-1, the V gene TRBV12-3 or TRBV12-4; no clear D gene. V was cut by 4 bases and J by 8 bases, with 12 bases left in between. The CDR3 spans 13 residues. CDR3 nucleotides: TGTGCCAGCAGTTCCCCCGGGTTCCATGAGCAGTTCTTC. This encodes CASSSPGFHEQFF.

This clone turned up a few times. The chain has TRBV5-6 and TRBJ1-2; 7 bases match TRBD1. Germline loops: CDR1 SGHDT, CDR2 YYEEEE. The V gene end was trimmed by 2 bases and the J gene end by 7 bases; junction bases not matched to a gene: 11. This CDR3 contains 15 residues. For the CDR3, the DNA is TGTGCCAGCAGCTTTACAGGGGATTTCAGGGGTGGCTACACCTTC. Translated: CASSFTGDFRGGYTF.

This chain links TRBV19 with TRBJ2-5; D is ambiguous. This CDR3 has 13 amino acids. With 3 bases removed from V and 3 bases from J, the gap between germline ends came to 8 bases. Germline lookup yields CDR1 LNHDA and CDR2 SQIVND (reference sequence). CDR3 sequence reads: CASSIWAEETQYF. The DNA of the CDR3 is TGTGCCAGTAGTATTTGGGCCGAAGAGACCCAGTACTTC.

The chain links TRBV7-2 to TRBJ2-7, with 8 bases identical to TRBD1. The germline gives CDR1 SGHTA, CDR2 FQGNSA. V was pared by 6 bases and J by 2 bases, with 12 bases of the junction left unmatched. This CDR3 region has 16 residues. CDR3 DNA sequence: TGTGCCAGCAGTCAACCCGGGACCAGGGGGCCCTACGAGCAGTACTTC. It codes for CASSQPGTRGPYEQYF.

The chain carries TRBV18 and TRBJ2-7; 9 bases are a match to TRBD1. J lost 6 bases, V lost 0 bases, and 6 bases had no gene match. The CDR3 covers 15 residues. CDR1 is KGHSH and CDR2 is LQKENI in the germline V gene. The CDR3 DNA reads as TGTGCCAGCTCACCACCGACAGGGGGGGTAGTCGAGCAGTACTTC. Translated, it gives CASSPPTGGVVEQYF. Full variable domain (remainder filled in from reference TRBV18 and TRBJ2-7): NAGVMQNPRHLVRRRGQEARLRCSPMKGHSHVYWYRQLPEEGLKFMVYLQKENIIDESGMPKERFSAEFPKEGPSILRIQQVVRGDSAAYFCASSPPTGGVVEQYFGPGTRLTVT.

J is TRBJ2-3 and V is TRBV5-8, with 7 bases that match TRBD2. This CDR3 comprises 15 residues. Germline-derived CDR1 and CDR2 are SGHTS and YDEGEE. V lost 0 bases, J lost 4 bases, and 5 bases stayed unmatched. The CDR3 nucleotides read TGTGCCAGCAGCTTGGGGGGAGGGCCCCCAGATACGCAGTATTTT. It is translated as CASSLGGGPPDTQYF.

The J gene is TRBJ2-3, the V gene TRBV9, with TRBD2 identical over 15 bases. With V trimmed by 2 bases and J by 1 base, 5 bases remained unmatched. The CDR3 sequence is 18 residues long. CDR1 and CDR2 from the germline V gene are SGDLS and YYNGEE. CDR3 nucleotide sequence: TGTGCCAGCAGCGTGGGGACTAGCGGGAGGACTCGCACAGATACGCAGTATTTT. It encodes CASSVGTSGRTRTDTQYF.

This chain connects TRBV24-1 to TRBJ1-2; 10 bases match TRBD1. The V segment lost 5 bases and the J segment 0 bases; nucleotides outside the gene matches: 5. CDR3 length: 16 amino acids. The germline gives CDR1 KGHDR, CDR2 SFDVKD. The DNA of the CDR3 is TGTGCCACCAGTGCTAGGACAGGGGGGACTAACTATGGCTACACCTTC. It encodes CATSARTGGTNYGYTF.

The V call is TRBV28, the J call TRBJ1-5; 7 bases line up with TRBD1. V lost 6 bases to trimming and J lost 7 bases; unmatched junction nucleotides: 9. The CDR3 totals 14 residues. Germline CDR1 and CDR2: MDHEN and SYDVKM. CDR3 amino acids: CASSSEGAWQPQHF. As DNA, the CDR3 is TGTGCCAGCAGCTCGGAGGGGGCTTGGCAGCCCCAGCATTTT. The complete variable domain, with remaining parts taken from reference TRBV28 and TRBJ1-5, reads DVKVTQSSRYLVKRTGEKVFLECVQDMDHENMFWYRQDPGLGLRLIYFSYDVKMKEKGDIPEGYSVSREKKERFSLILESASTNQTSMYLCASSSEGAWQPQHFGDGTRLSIL.

The chain's CDR3 is CAWNLDRGEETQYF. The CDR3 nucleotides are TGTGCCTGGAATTTAGACAGGGGTGAGGAGACCCAGTACTTC. The chain has TRBV30 and TRBJ2-5; 8 bases line up with TRBD1. From germline, CDR1 is GTSNPN and CDR2 SVGIG (reference sequence). This CDR3 contains 14 residues. V trimming: 4 bases; J trimming: 5 bases; junction bases outside the gene matches: 9. Using reference TRBV30 and TRBJ2-5 for the parts outside the CDR3, the full variable domain is SQTIHQWPATLVQPVGSPLSLECTVEGTSNPNLYWYRQAAGRGLQLLFYSVGIGQISSEVPQNLSASRPQDRQFILSSKKLLLSDSGFYLCAWNLDRGEETQYFGPGTRLLVL.